This entry concerns a single T cell receptor (beta chain). The antigen is not known. The CDR3 has 14 residues. From germline, CDR1 is SGHNT and CDR2 YYREEE (reference sequence). V lost 4 bases, J lost 3 bases, and 6 bases stayed unmatched. This specimen comes from a study of cytomegalovirus exposure and HLA in healthy donors. 13 Jbeta primers and 60 Vbeta primers were used for the PCR. Some clones are missing from TCRdb's copy, which holds only in-frame ones; the method was immunoSEQ multiplex PCR. The profile shows some 120,000 clones, 60% to 75% of them singletons. Study results and limitations: TCR beta sequences reportedly predicted the HLA-A and HLA-B alleles of most subjects accurately. Follow-up analysis found HLA locus-dependent TCR association rates, highest for DRB1 and lowest for HLA-C. Fewer than 20,000 TCR beta sequences were associated with HLA alleles at 0.05 false discovery rate in a later analysis.

The chain has TRBV5-4 and TRBJ1-2; 7 bases align to TRBD1. The sequencing sample was made of PBMCs. This TCR was recovered from a woman aged 45-60 years in good health and CMV-seropositive. For the CDR3, the DNA is TGTGCCAGCAGCCTGGGACAGTGGGACTATGGCTACACCTTC. Its protein is CASSLGQWDYGYTF. Together with reference TRBV5-4 and TRBJ1-2, the CDR3 gives the full variable domain: ETGVTQSPTHLIKTRGQQVTLRCSSQSGHNTVSWYQQALGQGPQFIFQYYREEENGRGNFPPRFSGLQFPNYSSELNVNALELDDSALYLCASSLGQWDYGYTFGSGTRLTVV.